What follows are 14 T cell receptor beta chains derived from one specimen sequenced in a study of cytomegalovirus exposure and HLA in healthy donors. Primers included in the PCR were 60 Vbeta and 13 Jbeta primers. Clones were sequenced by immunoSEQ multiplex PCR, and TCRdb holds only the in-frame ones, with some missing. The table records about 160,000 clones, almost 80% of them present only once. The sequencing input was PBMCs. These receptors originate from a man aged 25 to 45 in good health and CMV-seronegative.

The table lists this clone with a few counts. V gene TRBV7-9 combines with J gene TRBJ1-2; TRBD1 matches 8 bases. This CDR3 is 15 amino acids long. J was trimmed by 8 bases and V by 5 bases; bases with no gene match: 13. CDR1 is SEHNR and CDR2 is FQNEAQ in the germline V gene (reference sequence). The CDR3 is CASSRALQGAGGYTF. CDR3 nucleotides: TGTGCCAGCAGCCGCGCACTCCAGGGGGCGGGAGGCTACACCTTC.

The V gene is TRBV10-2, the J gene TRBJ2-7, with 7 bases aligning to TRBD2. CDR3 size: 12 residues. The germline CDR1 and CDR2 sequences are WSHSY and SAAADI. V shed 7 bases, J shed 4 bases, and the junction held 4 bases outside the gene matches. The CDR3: CASMASGYEQYF. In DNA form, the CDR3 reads TGCGCCAGCATGGCTAGCGGTTACGAGCAGTACTTC.

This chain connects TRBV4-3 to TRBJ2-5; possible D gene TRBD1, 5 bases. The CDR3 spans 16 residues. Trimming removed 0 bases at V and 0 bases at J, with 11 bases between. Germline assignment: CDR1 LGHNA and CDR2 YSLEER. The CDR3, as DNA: TGCGCCAGCAGCCAAGATGCAGGGCGGAACCAAGAGACCCAGTACTTC. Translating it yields CASSQDAGRNQETQYF.

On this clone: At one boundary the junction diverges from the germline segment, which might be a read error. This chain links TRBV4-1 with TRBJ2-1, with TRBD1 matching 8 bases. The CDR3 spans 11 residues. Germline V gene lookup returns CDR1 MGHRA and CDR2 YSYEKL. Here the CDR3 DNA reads TGCGCCAGCAGCTTCGGACAGGGAAGAGTCTTC. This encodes CASSFGQGRVF.

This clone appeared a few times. In DNA, the CDR3 is TGTGCCTGGAGTAGAAGCGGCCAAGAGACCCAGTACTTC. Its protein is CAWSRSGQETQYF. The chain carries TRBV30 and TRBJ2-5, with a tentative D call TRBD2 (5 bases). Trimming took 2 bases from V and 1 from J, leaving 8 bases between them. CDR3 length equals 13 residues. Germline V lookup: CDR1 GTSNPN, CDR2 SVGIG (reference sequence).

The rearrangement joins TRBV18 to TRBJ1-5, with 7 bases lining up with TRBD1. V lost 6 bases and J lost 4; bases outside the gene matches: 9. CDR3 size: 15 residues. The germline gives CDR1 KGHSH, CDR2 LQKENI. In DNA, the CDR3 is TGTGCCAGCTCCCATGACAGGGTAGGGAATCAGCCCCAGCATTTT. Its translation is CASSHDRVGNQPQHF.

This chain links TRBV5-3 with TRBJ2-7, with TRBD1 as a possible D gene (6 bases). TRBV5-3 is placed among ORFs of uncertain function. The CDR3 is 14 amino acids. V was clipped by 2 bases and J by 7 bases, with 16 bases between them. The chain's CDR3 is CARSLGQPAPEQYF. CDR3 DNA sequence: TGTGCCAGAAGCTTAGGACAGCCCGCTCCTGAGCAGTACTTC.

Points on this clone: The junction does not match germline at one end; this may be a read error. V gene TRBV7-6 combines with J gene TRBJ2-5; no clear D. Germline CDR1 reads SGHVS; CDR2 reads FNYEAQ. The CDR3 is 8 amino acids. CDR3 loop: CASSPRDF. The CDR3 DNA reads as TGTGCCAGCAGCCCTCGGGACTTC.

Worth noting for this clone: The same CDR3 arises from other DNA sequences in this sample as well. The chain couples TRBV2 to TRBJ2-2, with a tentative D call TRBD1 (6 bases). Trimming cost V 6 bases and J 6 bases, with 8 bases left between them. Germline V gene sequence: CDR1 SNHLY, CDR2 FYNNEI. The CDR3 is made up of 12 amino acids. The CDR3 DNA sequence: TGTGCCAGCAGACAGGGATCCGGGGAGCTGTTTTTT. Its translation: CASRQGSGELFF.

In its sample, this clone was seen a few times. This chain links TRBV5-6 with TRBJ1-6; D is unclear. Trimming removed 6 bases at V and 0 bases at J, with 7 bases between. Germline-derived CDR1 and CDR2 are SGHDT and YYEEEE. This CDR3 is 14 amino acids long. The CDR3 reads CASMYGSYNSPLHF. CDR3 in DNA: TGTGCCAGCATGTACGGCTCCTATAATTCACCCCTCCACTTT.

This CDR3 is CASSPRGANTEAFF. CDR3 nucleotides: TGTGCCAGCAGCCCCCGGGGGGCGAACACTGAAGCTTTCTTT. The chain recombines TRBV9 with TRBJ1-1, with D perhaps TRBD1 (6 bases). CDR3 length: 14 residues. Germline values: CDR1 SGDLS, CDR2 YYNGEE. Trimming stripped 4 bases from V and 1 base from J, with 11 bases between.

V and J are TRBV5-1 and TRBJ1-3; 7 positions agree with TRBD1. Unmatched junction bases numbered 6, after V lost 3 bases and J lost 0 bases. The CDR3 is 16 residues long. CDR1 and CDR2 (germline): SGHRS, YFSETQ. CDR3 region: CASSSTTGASGNTIYF. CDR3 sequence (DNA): TGCGCCAGCAGCTCCACTACAGGGGCCTCTGGAAACACCATATATTTT.

CDR3 loop: CANRQTSGNTIYF. In nucleotides, the CDR3 is TGTGCCAACCGACAAACCTCTGGAAACACCATATATTTT. The rearrangement joins TRBV7-9 to TRBJ1-3; D is undetermined. V was trimmed by 10 bases and J by 0 bases, leaving 10 bases between them. Germline CDR1 is SEHNR and CDR2 is FQNEAQ (reference sequence). CDR3 size: 13 residues. The full variable domain, with the rest looked up from reference TRBV7-9 and TRBJ1-3, is DTGVSQNPRHKITKRGQNVTFRCDPISEHNRLYWYRQTLGQGPEFLTYFQNEAQLEKSRLLSDRFSAERPKGSFSTLEIQRTEQGDSAMYLCANRQTSGNTIYFGEGSWLTVV.

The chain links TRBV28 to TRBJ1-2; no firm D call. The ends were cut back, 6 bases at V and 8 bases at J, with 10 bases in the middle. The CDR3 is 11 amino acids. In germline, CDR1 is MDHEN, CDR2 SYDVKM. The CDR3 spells CASRVEEGYTF. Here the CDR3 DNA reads TGTGCCAGCAGAGTTGAGGAGGGCTACACCTTC.